These 6 T cell receptor beta chains originate from one sample sequenced in a study of breast tumors, draining lymph nodes, adjacent tissues. Breast cancer patients provided tissue from their axillary draining lymph nodes. MiXCR was run by TCRdb on the multiplex PCR reads, yielding one entry per CDR3 protein. Among roughly 80,000 distinct CDR3 sequences, approximately 20% were seen once, and the ten largest hold around 2.4%. Sequenced sample: axillary lymph node tissue. Receptors were obtained from a female donor with breast cancer. Some clones in this sample may be carry-over from other donors' samples.

Many counts were recorded for this clonotype. This rearrangement joins TRBV19 to TRBJ2-1, with 14 bases aligning to TRBD2. The trim removed 4 bases at V and 13 bases at J, leaving 15 bases unmatched. CDR1 is LNHDA, CDR2 SQIVND, per germline (reference sequence). CDR3 length equals 17 residues. Here the CDR3 reads CASSTGFPPGLAGVQFF. The CDR3 DNA reads TGTGCCAGTAGTACCGGCTTCCCTCCGGGACTAGCGGGAGTCCAGTTCTTC.

In this sample, this clonotype turned up once. Since a much larger clone is just one base distant, this may be a read error. Here the CDR3 reads CASSLEGGTNGKLFF. CDR3 coding DNA: TGTGCCAGCAGCTTAGAGGGTGGAACTAATGGAAAACTGTTTTTT. J is TRBJ1-4 and V is TRBV7-2, with no clear D. The germline V gene encodes CDR1 SGHTA and CDR2 FQGNSA. This CDR3 spans 15 amino acids.

This clonotype was picked up many times. The chain links TRBV2 to TRBJ2-3, with 11 bases lining up with TRBD2. The J segment lost 0 bases and the V segment lost 10 bases, leaving 3 bases of the junction unmatched. CDR3 length: 14 amino acids. Germline V lookup: CDR1 SNHLY, CDR2 FYNNEI. The CDR3 sequence is CATGLAGSTDTQYF. Here the CDR3 DNA reads TGTGCCACCGGACTAGCGGGTAGCACAGATACGCAGTATTTT.

This clonotype was recorded many times. This chain connects TRBV20-1 to TRBJ2-7; D gene unclear. The CDR3 length is 13 residues. V lost 3 bases and J 4 bases, leaving 13 bases between the germline ends. Germline assignment: CDR1 DFQATT and CDR2 SNEGSKA (reference sequence). The CDR3 region is CSARAVAVYEQYF. The CDR3 DNA sequence: TGCAGTGCTAGGGCGGTAGCAGTTTACGAGCAGTACTTC.

This clonotype was seen many times. The chain carries TRBV2 and TRBJ2-7; D is unresolved. The CDR3 length is 13 residues. Trimming stripped 4 bases from V and 5 bases from J, with 12 bases between. The germline V gene has CDR1 SNHLY and CDR2 FYNNEI. This chain's CDR3 is CASSVQQIHEQYF. The DNA for the CDR3 is TGTGCCAGCAGTGTCCAGCAGATCCACGAGCAGTACTTC.

This clonotype has ten or more counts. V usage is TRBV4-2 and J usage is TRBJ1-4; D ambiguous. Germline lookup yields CDR1 LGHNA and CDR2 YNFKEQ. Deletions cut 1 base from V and 2 bases from J, with 8 bases between. The CDR3 contains 15 residues. CDR3: CASSQVGGTNEKLFF. The DNA of the CDR3 is TGTGCCAGCAGCCAAGTTGGCGGCACTAATGAAAAACTGTTTTTT.